Detailed here is one T cell receptor (beta chain). This sample is part of a study of cytomegalovirus exposure and HLA in healthy donors. Primers for the PCR totalled 60 Vbeta and 13 Jbeta. Profiling relied on immunoSEQ multiplex PCR, and the TCRdb table lists in-frame clones only, not all of them. The sample contains some 94,000 clones, over 75% of which appear only once. Specimen: PBMCs. This TCR came from a man between 35 and 55 years old in good health and CMV-seronegative.

The CDR3 nucleotides read TGTGCCAGCAGCTCCGGGAGGGGGTCTGGAAACACCATATATTTT. Amino acids: CASSSGRGSGNTIYF. This chain connects TRBV25-1 to TRBJ1-3, with a possible D match to TRBD1 (6 bases). Deletions cut 6 bases from V and 1 base from J, with 13 bases between. CDR1 and CDR2 (germline): MGHDK, SYGVNS. CDR3 size: 15 residues.